This TCR beta chain was captured by sequencing in a study of blood T cell repertoires in COVID-19 (TCRdb year 2020). Background for the entire study: Collaborator samples came from the United States, Italy and Spain and covered acute and convalescent phases of COVID-19. The material from the prospective study consisted of cDNA or gDNA derived from T cells, B-cell-depleted T cells, or PBMCs. Samples came from the ongoing ImmuneRACE study (first 160 participants) plus 1,254 subjects from 6 global collaborators. Where available, HLA class I and class II types were obtained from metadata supplied by the sample provider rather than from assay-based typing. A freely available public database, intended as a resource for researchers studying the immune response to SARS-CoV-2, is where the repertoires were released. The dataset comprised deeply sampled blood TCRbeta repertoires from subjects exposed to, actively infected with, or recovered from COVID-19. Nearly every sample came with metadata listing a de-identified subject ID, COVID-19 status, age in years and sex. Overall study outcomes, separate from this receptor: How much clinical and demographic metadata was included differed by source and by participant, and the metadata was provided uncurated.

The CDR3 goes from the cysteine to the phenylalanine over 14 residues. CDR3 DNA only is kept here, 42 bases in frame from base 1. Deletion took 11 bases off V and 0 bases off J, with a span of 11 bases between the germline ends. The germline V gene encodes CDR1 MGHRA and CDR2 YSYEKL. In the prospective study, participants were about 18 to 95 years old, resided in under 30 geographic areas of the United States, and were enrolled through a virtual design. In the prospective study, cohorts were assigned on the basis of participant-reported clinical history obtained from a screening survey and a study questionnaire. Recovered participants in ImmuneRACE Cohort 3 were defined as having two consecutive negative NP/OP PCR tests, clearance from a healthcare professional, or resolution of symptoms. Mobile phlebotomists in the prospective study collected whole blood, serum and a nasopharyngeal or oropharyngeal swab from every participant. Over a roughly 2-month period, participants in the prospective study had the option of providing additional blood draws and questionnaires. Prospective study blood samples were shipped either frozen or at room temperature before DNA extraction.

The immunoSEQ Assay, a bias-controlled multiplex PCR, was used to amplify TCRbeta CDR3 regions from genomic DNA. Per the source publication's procedure: The number of nucleated cells in each sample was estimated by amplification of reference gene primers within the assay. To quantify the absolute abundance of each unique TCRbeta CDR3 rearrangement, sequence reads were collapsed and filtered. Productive Simpson clonality was computed per sample as the square root of Simpson's diversity index over productive rearrangements. The clones in this table, taken by TCRdb from immuneACCESS, are in-frame only. Not every clone is retained; where verified, under half of the shortfall comes from an unresolved V gene, and the cause of the rest is unknown. V, J and clone size are taken as reported in that table, and D and trimming were inferred from the DNA itself. For this sample the table gives over 200,000 clones, of which about 85% were detected only once. Together, the top ten hold 10% to 13% of the sample.

Details on this clone: There is no known antigen for this receptor. Per-base quality was not reported, and no clone a single base away is much larger than it.

Material: PBMCs or T cells enriched from blood (not recorded which). The TCR originated in a man between 25 and 39 years old who had recovered from COVID-19. The V gene is TRBV4-1 and the J gene is TRBJ2-6, with no D gene named confidently. The nucleotides are TGCGCCCAGACTGATAGCTCTGGGGCCAACGTCCTGACTTTC. The resulting protein is CAQTDSSGANVLTF.